This entry is about one TCR beta chain. This specimen comes from a study of blood T cell repertoires in COVID-19. Whole-study context: The United States, Italy and Spain supplied acute and convalescent COVID-19 samples. Sources were T cells, B-cell-depleted T cells, or PBMCs; the material itself was cDNA or gDNA.

Original processing notes: Cell counts per sample came from amplifying reference gene primers. TCRdb's table, derived via immunoSEQ multiplex PCR, lists solely in-frame clones and lacks some. V and J calls and clone size are given by that table; D and trimming were obtained from the DNA. Of some 150,000 clones in the sample, 88% were seen once. The sequence derives from a human donor in a cohort sampled during active COVID-19. Specimen: peripheral blood.

CDR3 in DNA: TGTGCCAGCAGCCCCTACCGGGAGGAACTATCAGATACGCAGTATTTT. This gives the protein CASSPYREELSDTQYF. The chain is built from TRBV3-1 (or the pseudogene TRBV3-2) and TRBJ2-3; 7 bases line up with TRBD2. Germline V CDR1 and CDR2: LGHDT, YNNKEL (reference sequence). The CDR3 spans 16 residues. V gave up 4 bases and J gave up 4 bases; unmatched junction bases: 11.